Reported below is one T cell receptor (beta chain). Its antigen is currently unknown. Germline assignment: CDR1 SGHNT and CDR2 YENEEA. This CDR3 is 15 amino acids long. After removal of 5 bases from V and 4 bases from J, the junction contained 6 bases not matched to a gene. This entry comes from a study of T cell responses to AZD1222 COVID-19 vaccine. Sequencing used immunoSEQ multiplex PCR; TCRdb keeps in-frame clones, though not all of them. The sample records some 150,000 clones, around 88% being singletons. General study results and limits: Donors in the cohort were predominantly white British and more often female, and clonal diversity was possibly underestimated. Only six individuals given AZD1222 were seropositive at baseline. There were vaccine-associated CD4 TCRs across spike, dominant at 160-218 and 743-854.

The TCR sequence derives from an adult in good health. V is TRBV11-3 and J is TRBJ2-3; 10 positions agree with TRBD1. The sequencing here drew on peripheral blood, taken on day 0 of AZD1222 vaccination. In DNA form, the CDR3 reads TGTGCCAGCAGCCGACAGGGGGCAAGGTCAGATACGCAGTATTTT. It is translated as CASSRQGARSDTQYF.